Following are 32 T cell receptor beta chains from one sample sequenced in a study of liver allograft versus peripheral blood T cells. Across the whole study: Repertoires from peripheral blood of liver transplant recipients were compared with those inside their transplanted livers.

Via MiXCR, TCRdb re-called the reads, giving one row per CDR3 protein. This sample carries more than 3,000 distinct CDR3 sequences, around 14% of them seen once, and the ten largest clones take under 5.5%. Source of these receptors: a human patient who had a liver transplant. T cells may partly derive from the graft donor.

The chain joins TRBV7-3 to TRBJ1-1, with D uncertain. This CDR3 region has 15 residues. CDR1 SGHTA and CDR2 FQGTGA come from the germline V gene. V lost 5 bases and J 1 base, leaving 14 bases between the germline ends. This chain's CDR3 is CASSPSHLANTEAFF. The CDR3 coding sequence is TGTGCCAGCAGCCCAAGTCACCTAGCGAACACTGAAGCTTTCTTT.

This clonotype is categorized as large (0.1 to 1%). V usage is TRBV27 and J usage is TRBJ2-1; TRBD2 matches at 10 bases. Germline-derived CDR1 and CDR2 are MNHEY and SMNVEV (reference sequence). This CDR3 spans 16 amino acids. With V trimmed by 2 bases and J by 4 bases, 5 bases remained unmatched. This CDR3 reads CASSLLAGDPYNEQFF. The CDR3 DNA reads TGTGCCAGCAGTTTACTAGCGGGAGACCCATACAATGAGCAGTTCTTC.

The table lists this clonotype with many counts. This chain uses TRBV5-4 with TRBJ2-7, with D hard to call. Trimming took off 0 bases at V and 3 bases at J, with 4 bases between the two ends. The CDR3 is 12 amino acids. Germline-derived CDR1 and CDR2 are SGHNT and YYREEE (reference sequence). CDR3 sequence reads: CASSLEGYEQYF. CDR3 nucleotides: TGTGCCAGCAGCTTGGAGGGCTACGAGCAGTACTTC.

The chain links TRBV5-1 to TRBJ1-1; 9 nucleotides line up with TRBD1. This CDR3 contains 15 residues. Germline assignment: CDR1 SGHRS and CDR2 YFSETQ. Germline trimming cut 4 bases from V and 4 bases from J; bases unmatched to any gene: 8. CDR3 region: CASSTTGGSGTEAFF. CDR3 in DNA: TGCGCCAGCAGCACAACAGGGGGCTCTGGCACTGAAGCTTTCTTT. The complete variable domain, with remaining parts taken from reference TRBV5-1 and TRBJ1-1, reads KAGVTQTPRYLIKTRGQQVTLSCSPISGHRSVSWYQQTPGQGLQFLFEYFSETQRNKGNFPGRFSGRQFSNSRSEMNVSTLELGDSALYLCASSTTGGSGTEAFFGQGTRLTVV.

Relative to its sample, this clonotype is medium-sized (0.01 to 0.1%). The chain recombines TRBV12-3 or TRBV12-4 with TRBJ2-1, with 9 bases fitting TRBD2. The J segment lost 7 bases and the V segment lost 3 bases, leaving 7 bases of the junction unmatched. The CDR3 sequence is 15 residues long. The CDR3 loop is CASSLPSGRTNEQFF. The DNA of the CDR3 is TGTGCCAGCAGTTTGCCCAGCGGGAGGACTAATGAGCAGTTCTTC.

By sample fraction, this clonotype is medium-sized. The V and J genes are TRBV28 and TRBJ1-2; D gene unclear. Trimming removed 8 bases from V and 1 base from J, with 14 bases in between. This CDR3 has 14 amino acids. CDR1 and CDR2 (germline): MDHEN, SYDVKM. CDR3 in amino acids: CASRNRRSNYGYTF. The CDR3 DNA sequence: TGTGCCAGCCGTAACCGCCGTAGTAACTATGGCTACACCTTC.

In its sample, this clonotype is medium-sized. The V gene is TRBV30, the J gene TRBJ1-2, with D tentatively TRBD1 (6 bases). The germline gives CDR1 GTSNPN, CDR2 SVGIG (reference sequence). The CDR3 is 14 residues long. CDR3 in DNA: TGTACTCTAACCCGGGACACACTACTTAATGGCTACACCTTC. Encoded protein: CTLTRDTLLNGYTF.

This clonotype occurred a few times. The V gene is TRBV7-9, the J gene TRBJ1-1; TRBD1 matches at 9 bases. Germline V gives CDR1 SEHNR, CDR2 FQNEAQ (reference sequence). The CDR3 is 17 residues long. V lost 5 bases, J lost 0 bases, and 10 bases stayed unmatched. In nucleotides, the CDR3 is TGTGCCAGCAGCGCACCAGGACAGGGGATAATGAACACTGAAGCTTTCTTT. Protein sequence: CASSAPGQGIMNTEAFF. Full variable domain (outside the CDR3, taken from reference TRBV7-9 and TRBJ1-1): DTGVSQNPRHKITKRGQNVTFRCDPISEHNRLYWYRQTLGQGPEFLTYFQNEAQLEKSRLLSDRFSAERPKGSFSTLEIQRTEQGDSAMYLCASSAPGQGIMNTEAFFGQGTRLTVV.

Judged by abundance, this clonotype is medium-sized. The chain carries TRBV20-1 and TRBJ1-2; possibly TRBD1 for D (6 bases). Germline assignment: CDR1 DFQATT and CDR2 SNEGSKA (reference sequence). Trimming took 5 bases from V and 4 from J, leaving 8 bases between them. This CDR3 has 11 amino acids. The chain's CDR3 is CSASQGYGYTF. In nucleotides, the CDR3 is TGCAGTGCTTCACAGGGCTATGGCTACACCTTC.

This clonotype was seen a handful of times. The chain joins TRBV20-1 to TRBJ2-7; the D is unclear. V lost 6 bases and J lost 1, with 19 bases in between. Germline assignment: CDR1 DFQATT and CDR2 SNEGSKA (reference sequence). The CDR3 has 15 residues. The CDR3, as DNA: TGCAGTGCCGGCGACTGGCCCCCAGATTCCTACGAGCAGTACTTC. It yields the protein CSAGDWPPDSYEQYF.

Details on this clonotype: A read error may explain this, as a much larger clone is one base away. V usage is TRBV6-5 and J usage is TRBJ2-2, with 11 bases aligning to TRBD2. Losses at the gene ends were 0 bases for V and 7 bases for J; bases not matched to a gene: 7. The CDR3 is 17 residues long. Germline V lookup: CDR1 MNHEY, CDR2 SVGAGI. The CDR3 bases are TGTGCCAGCAGTTACTCTCCTAGCGGGGGGAGGGGCGGGGAGCTGTTTTTT. Translation: CASSYSPSGGRGGELFF.

This clonotype is categorized as medium-sized (0.01 to 0.1%). The chain employs TRBV29-1 and TRBJ2-1, with 7 bases identical to TRBD2. Germline CDR1 reads SQVTM; CDR2 reads ANQGSEA. J gave up 6 bases and V 0 bases, and 8 bases lay outside the gene matches. The CDR3 is 15 amino acids. The CDR3 DNA reads as TGCAGCGTTGAAGAGAGGAGCGGGGATTCCAATGAGCAGTTCTTC. Translation gives CSVEERSGDSNEQFF.

This clonotype has just one count. A much larger clone differs by one base, so this may be a read error. The chain joins TRBV19 to TRBJ2-3; 7 bases line up with TRBD2. Germline trimming cut 3 bases from V and 6 bases from J; bases unmatched to any gene: 6. CDR1 is LNHDA, CDR2 SQIVND, per germline (reference sequence). The length of the CDR3 is 14 residues. For the CDR3, the DNA is TGTGCCAGTAGTATCGGGAGGACCAGGGATACGCAGTATTTT. Its protein is CASSIGRTRDTQYF.

By share of the sample, this clonotype is medium-sized. J is TRBJ1-4 and V is TRBV30; D is undetermined. Germline CDR1 GTSNPN, CDR2 SVGIG (reference sequence). This CDR3 contains 13 residues. V was shortened by 1 base and J by 4 bases, with 7 bases between the two germline ends. The CDR3 region has the DNA TGTGCCTGGAGTGGGAGTGGTAATGAAAAACTGTTTTTT. Amino acids: CAWSGSGNEKLFF.

This clonotype appeared a few times. The genes are TRBV9 and TRBJ2-6; D uncertain. The CDR3 sequence is 14 residues long. Trimming removed 0 bases at V and 4 bases at J, with 5 bases between. CDR1 and CDR2 from the germline V gene are SGDLS and YYNGEE. In nucleotides, the CDR3 is TGTGCCAGCAGCGTAGTGAGCGGGGCCAACGTCCTGACTTTC. Translation: CASSVVSGANVLTF.

J is TRBJ1-2 and V is TRBV7-9; 8 positions match TRBD1. CDR1 and CDR2 from the germline V gene are SEHNR and FQNEAQ (reference sequence). The CDR3 length is 13 residues. Trimming at V came to 1 base and at J to 6 bases, leaving 1 base not matched to a gene. CDR3 residues: CASSLDRGDGYTF. CDR3 DNA sequence: TGTGCCAGCAGCTTAGACAGGGGGGATGGCTACACCTTC.

This clonotype was recorded at least ten times. The chain is built from TRBV30 and TRBJ2-1; 9 nucleotides line up with TRBD2. The ends lost 7 bases at V and 5 bases at J; junction bases unmatched: 9. CDR3 length equals 14 residues. Germline V lookup: CDR1 GTSNPN, CDR2 SVGIG (reference sequence). CDR3 nucleotide sequence: TGTGCCTTCTCCCTAGCGGGAAAAAACAATGAGCAGTTCTTC. Its translation: CAFSLAGKNNEQFF.

This clonotype is medium-sized by share. The CDR3 here is CASRPTGAGVTGNTIYF. For the CDR3, the DNA is TGTGCCAGCAGACCCACGGGGGCAGGGGTCACTGGAAACACCATATATTTT. The V call is TRBV6-5, the J call TRBJ1-3; possibly TRBD1 for D (6 bases). This CDR3 region has 17 residues. V lost 6 bases and J lost 2, with 20 bases in between. The germline CDR1 and CDR2 sequences are MNHEY and SVGAGI.

The V call is TRBV2, the J call TRBJ1-6; D unclear. The CDR3 length is 14 residues. CDR1 and CDR2 (germline): SNHLY, FYNNEI. Trimming left V 3 bases short and J 9 bases short, with 12 bases between. DNA of the CDR3: TGTGCCAGCAGTGAGGGCTCGTTAGGTTCACCCCTCCACTTT. Its protein is CASSEGSLGSPLHF.

By frequency in the sample, this clonotype is medium-sized. This chain connects TRBV28 to TRBJ1-2; D not certain. The germline V gene has CDR1 MDHEN and CDR2 SYDVKM. The length of the CDR3 is 12 residues. V was pared by 4 bases and J by 6 bases, with 9 bases between. CDR3: CASSSLRDGYTF. The CDR3 DNA follows: TGTGCCAGCAGTTCCCTTAGGGATGGCTACACCTTC.

This clonotype was picked up a small number of times. The V call is TRBV20-1, the J call TRBJ1-5; D uncertain. CDR1 DFQATT and CDR2 SNEGSKA come from the germline V gene (reference sequence). CDR3 length: 13 residues. Trimming removed 1 base from V and 5 bases from J, with 9 bases in between. CDR3 DNA sequence: TGCAGTGCTAGAGGGGAGGTGGATCAGCCCCAGCATTTT. It encodes CSARGEVDQPQHF.

This clonotype qualifies as medium-sized (0.01 to 0.1%). The chain's CDR3 is CASSQGRGYEQYF. DNA of the CDR3: TGTGCCAGCAGCCAAGGGAGGGGTTACGAGCAGTACTTC. J is TRBJ2-7 and V is TRBV16, with 7 bases that match TRBD2. With 2 bases clipped from V and 4 bases from J, the junction kept 2 bases outside the gene matches. Germline assignment: CDR1 KGHSY and CDR2 FQNENV. CDR3 length: 13 residues.

This clonotype turned up a few times. The chain carries TRBV12-3 or TRBV12-4 and TRBJ1-6; maybe TRBD1 (5 bases). V gave up 4 bases and J gave up 0 bases, with 7 bases separating them. The CDR3 is 15 amino acids. The CDR3 is CASSSGGSYNSPLHF. DNA for the CDR3: TGTGCCAGCAGTTCGGGGGGCTCCTATAATTCACCCCTCCACTTT.

This clonotype was seen a handful of times. The chain recombines TRBV20-1 with TRBJ2-7; the D call may be TRBD1 or TRBD2 (5 bases each). The CDR3 covers 14 residues. The germline V gene encodes CDR1 DFQATT and CDR2 SNEGSKA (reference sequence). The V end was cut by 5 bases, the J end by 2 bases, with 16 bases between. Here the CDR3 reads CSAYSGTATYEQYF. In nucleotides, the CDR3 is TGCAGTGCTTACTCCGGGACGGCCACCTACGAGCAGTACTTC.

By share, this clonotype counts as large. This chain uses TRBV29-1 with TRBJ1-3; D not resolved. CDR1 is SQVTM, CDR2 ANQGSEA, per germline. V dropped 4 bases and J dropped 4 bases, with 17 bases sitting between them. The CDR3 length is 15 residues. The CDR3 DNA sequence: TGCAGCGTTGCGGCCGGACTCCTGGGCGGAAACACCATATATTTT. Its translation is CSVAAGLLGGNTIYF.

In its sample, this clonotype is medium-sized. The rearrangement joins TRBV6-5 to TRBJ2-7, with 11 bases lining up with TRBD1. Germline V gene sequence: CDR1 MNHEY, CDR2 SVGAGI. The CDR3 contains 13 residues. Trimming cost V 8 bases and J 6 bases; bases outside gene matches: 6. CDR3 bases: TGTGCCAGCGGAGGACAGGGGGCCGGCGAGCAGTACTTC. It yields the protein CASGGQGAGEQYF.

This clonotype was counted between two and nine times. The chain combines TRBV20-1 with TRBJ2-3; 10 bases map to TRBD2. The CDR3 spans 15 residues. Germline V gene lookup returns CDR1 DFQATT and CDR2 SNEGSKA (reference sequence). Trimming cost V 6 bases and J 2 bases; bases outside gene matches: 8. Here the CDR3 reads CSAILAGYITDTQYF. CDR3 coding DNA: TGCAGTGCGATACTAGCGGGGTACATCACAGATACGCAGTATTTT.

In its sample, this clonotype ranks as medium-sized. V gene TRBV10-1 combines with J gene TRBJ1-6; possible D gene TRBD1, 6 bases. V was cut by 5 bases and J by 10 bases, with 9 bases left in between. The CDR3 contains 12 residues. Germline CDR1 reads WNHNN; CDR2 reads SYGVQD (reference sequence). The CDR3 region has the DNA TGCGCCAGCAGTCCAGGGGAATCACCCCTCCACTTT. It translates to CASSPGESPLHF.

Judged by abundance, this clonotype is medium-sized. The chain carries TRBV27 and TRBJ2-1; D may be TRBD2 (5 bases). Germline V gene data show CDR1 as MNHEY and CDR2 as SMNVEV (reference sequence). V shed 3 bases and J shed 5 bases, with 8 bases lying between them. The CDR3 loop spans 13 amino acids. The CDR3 is CASSFGRDNEQFF. The CDR3 nucleotides are TGTGCCAGCAGTTTCGGGCGGGACAATGAGCAGTTCTTC.

In its sample, this clonotype is medium-sized (0.01 to 0.1%). The genes are TRBV12-3 or TRBV12-4 and TRBJ2-1; TRBD2 matches at 8 bases. The CDR3 contains 15 residues. Unmatched junction bases numbered 10, after V lost 6 bases and J lost 6 bases. The CDR3 loop is CASSPTSGLLNEQFF. CDR3 DNA: TGTGCCAGCAGCCCTACTAGCGGATTACTCAATGAGCAGTTCTTC.

By share, this clonotype counts as medium-sized. The chain joins TRBV6-5 to TRBJ1-1; the D gene is possibly TRBD1 (5 bases). V was trimmed by 5 bases and J by 4 bases, leaving 14 bases between them. This CDR3 has 14 residues. Germline V gene data show CDR1 as MNHEY and CDR2 as SVGAGI. The CDR3 protein is CASSRLGGTTEAFF. CDR3 nucleotide sequence: TGTGCCAGCAGTCGGCTGGGAGGGACCACTGAAGCTTTCTTT.

By frequency in the sample, this clonotype is medium-sized. The chain links TRBV6-5 to TRBJ1-6; D call uncertain. The germline V gene encodes CDR1 MNHEY and CDR2 SVGAGI. V dropped 6 bases and J dropped 6 bases, with 15 bases sitting between them. The CDR3 loop spans 15 amino acids. The CDR3 region is CASRPVPRLNSPLHF. CDR3 DNA: TGTGCCAGCAGACCTGTCCCTCGTCTTAATTCACCCCTCCACTTT.